The next 6 T cell receptor beta chains were all read from a single sample in a study of T cells after yellow fever vaccination. TCRdb ran MiXCR on the 5' RACE reads and lists one entry per CDR3 protein. The data contain under 300,000 distinct CDR3 sequences, approximately 13% of them singletons. Sequenced here: CD4+ T cells sorted from PBMCs, sampled 45 days after the yellow fever booster vaccination. Every receptor here comes from a man younger than 45 who received the YFV17D yellow fever vaccine.

The chain is built from TRBV18 and TRBJ2-6; possible D gene TRBD1, 6 bases. The CDR3 is 17 amino acids. With 2 bases removed from V and 0 bases from J, the gap between germline ends came to 11 bases. In germline, CDR1 is KGHSH, CDR2 LQKENI. Here the CDR3 reads CASSPGGPYSGANVLTF. Here the CDR3 DNA reads TGTGCCAGCTCACCAGGGGGCCCCTACTCTGGGGCCAACGTCCTGACTTTC.

This clonotype was counted only a few times. The V call is TRBV5-4, the J call TRBJ2-7, with 8 bases lining up with TRBD2. Per the germline V gene, CDR1 is SGHNT and CDR2 is YYREEE (reference sequence). The CDR3 sequence is 16 residues long. V lost 7 bases and J lost 4; bases outside the gene matches: 16. CDR3 protein: CASSARSGNWHYEQYF. The CDR3 nucleotides are TGTGCCAGCTCCGCGCGTAGCGGGAATTGGCATTACGAGCAGTACTTC.

The V gene is TRBV12-3 or TRBV12-4, the J gene TRBJ2-6; the match to TRBD1 covers 9 bases. The CDR3 has 16 residues. The V gene end was trimmed by 5 bases and the J gene end by 3 bases; junction bases not matched to a gene: 5. DNA of the CDR3: TGTGCCAGCAGTAGGGACAGGGTCTTTGGGGCCAACGTCCTGACTTTC. Amino acids: CASSRDRVFGANVLTF.

This chain links TRBV29-1 with TRBJ2-5; 15 bases align to TRBD2. The CDR3 totals 16 residues. The V gene end was trimmed by 4 bases and the J gene end by 2 bases; junction bases not matched to a gene: 5. Germline CDR1 SQVTM, CDR2 ANQGSEA. The CDR3 DNA reads as TGCAGCGTTGGCGGGACTAGCGGGAGGCCACAAGAGACCCAGTACTTC. Its protein is CSVGGTSGRPQETQYF. Full variable domain (missing parts from reference TRBV29-1 and TRBJ2-5): SAVISQKPSRDICQRGTSLTIQCQVDSQVTMMFWYRQQPGQSLTLIATANQGSEATYESGFVIDKFPISRPNLTFSTLTVSNMSPEDSSIYLCSVGGTSGRPQETQYFGPGTRLLVL.

This clonotype turned up a few times. The J gene is TRBJ1-6, the V gene TRBV7-2; D gene uncertain. CDR3 length: 14 amino acids. Trimming pared 3 bases from V and 9 bases from J, leaving 12 bases between. CDR1 and CDR2 (germline): SGHTA, FQGNSA. The CDR3 protein is CASSFNTVGSPLHF. The CDR3 nucleotides read TGTGCCAGCAGCTTCAACACGGTGGGTTCACCCCTCCACTTT. Filled out from reference TRBV7-2 and TRBJ1-6, the complete variable domain reads GAGVSQSPSNKVTEKGKDVELRCDPISGHTALYWYRQSLGQGLEFLIYFQGNSAPDKSGLPSDRFSAERTGGSVSTLTIQRTQQEDSAVYLCASSFNTVGSPLHFGNGTRLTVT.

This clonotype was recorded a few times. This rearrangement joins TRBV4-3 to TRBJ2-3; D not resolved. This CDR3 has 13 residues. Trimming stripped 0 bases from V and 6 bases from J, with 7 bases between. In germline, CDR1 is LGHNA, CDR2 YSLEER. CDR3 protein: CASSQEMADTQYF. The CDR3 coding sequence is TGCGCCAGCAGCCAAGAAATGGCCGATACGCAGTATTTT.